This T cell receptor beta chain was captured in a study of blood T cell repertoires in COVID-19 (dated by TCRdb to between 2020 and 2021). About the investigation overall: Collaborator samples came from the United States, Italy and Spain and covered acute and convalescent phases of COVID-19. Where available, HLA class I and class II types were obtained from metadata supplied by the sample provider rather than from assay-based typing. The repertoires were released in a freely available public database meant as a resource for research on the immune response to SARS-CoV-2. The prospective study material was composed of cDNA or gDNA derived from T cells, B-cell-depleted T cells, or PBMCs. Deeply sampled blood TCRbeta repertoires from subjects exposed to, actively infected with, or recovered from COVID-19 were included in the dataset. Sample metadata almost always included a de-identified subject ID, COVID-19 status, age in years and sex. The samples were drawn from two sources: the first 160 participants of the ongoing ImmuneRACE study, and 1,200 or so subjects contributed by 6 global collaborators.

In the prospective study, participants were roughly 18 to 95 years old, resided in 24 geographic areas of the United States, and were enrolled through a virtual design. In the prospective study, cohorts were assigned on the basis of participant-reported clinical history obtained from a screening survey and a study questionnaire. For ImmuneRACE Cohort 3, a participant was defined as recovered based on two consecutive negative NP/OP PCR tests, clearance by a healthcare professional, or resolution of symptoms. Mobile phlebotomists in the prospective study collected whole blood, serum and a nasopharyngeal or oropharyngeal swab from every participant. Participants in the prospective study had the option to provide additional blood draws and questionnaires over a 2-month period. Prospective study blood samples were shipped either frozen or at room temperature before DNA extraction. TCRbeta CDR3 regions were amplified from genomic DNA using the immunoSEQ Assay, a bias-controlled multiplex PCR. Regarding the original processing steps: Nucleated cell counts per sample were estimated from amplification of reference gene primers within the assay. To quantify the absolute abundance of each unique TCRbeta CDR3 rearrangement, sequence reads were collapsed and filtered. Productive Simpson clonality was computed per sample as the square root of Simpson's diversity index over productive rearrangements. TCRdb retrieved this table from immuneACCESS and kept in-frame rearrangements only. Not all clones are present; in checked studies, unresolved V genes account for under half, and no reason is known for the remainder. V and J calls and clone size are those listed in that table; D and trimming were worked out from the DNA. The sample table holds about 170,000 clones, of which less than 85% were seen once. The top ten hold 4.4% of the sample.

This clone was recorded once. It lacks a known antigen. Base quality data are lacking; no much larger clone is found one base away. The CDR3 holds 15 amino acids from the cysteine to the phenylalanine. Only the CDR3 portion is preserved as DNA: 45 bases, with reading frame beginning at the first base. After removal of 10 bases from V and 4 bases from J, the junction retains 8 bases not matched to a gene. CDR1 and CDR2 are drawn from the germline V gene (reference sequence): WNHNN, SYGVQD. Overall study outcomes, separate from this receptor: How much clinical and demographic metadata was included differed by source and by participant, and the metadata was provided uncurated.

The sample comprised PBMCs or T cells enriched from blood (not recorded which). This TCR derives from a woman aged 50 to 60 who had recovered from COVID-19. The chain employs TRBV10-1 and TRBJ1-4, with 11 junctional bases fitting TRBD1. This receptor carries the CDR3 CAIGQGALGNEKLFF. The nucleotide sequence reads as follows: TGCGCCATAGGACAGGGGGCATTGGGTAATGAAAAACTGTTTTTT.